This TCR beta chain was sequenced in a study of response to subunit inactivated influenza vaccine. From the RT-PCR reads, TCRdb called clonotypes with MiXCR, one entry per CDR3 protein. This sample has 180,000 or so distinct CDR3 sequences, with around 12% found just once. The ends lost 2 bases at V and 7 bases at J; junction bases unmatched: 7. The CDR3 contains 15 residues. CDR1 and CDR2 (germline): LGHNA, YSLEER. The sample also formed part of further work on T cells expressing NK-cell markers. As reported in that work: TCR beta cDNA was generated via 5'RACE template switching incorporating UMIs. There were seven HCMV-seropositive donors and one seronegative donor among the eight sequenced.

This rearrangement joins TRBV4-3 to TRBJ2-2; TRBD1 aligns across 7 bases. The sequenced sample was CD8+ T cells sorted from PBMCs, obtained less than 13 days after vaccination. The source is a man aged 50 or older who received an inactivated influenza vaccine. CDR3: CASSQSDRVNGELFF. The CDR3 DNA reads TGCGCCAGCAGCCAATCAGACAGGGTGAACGGGGAGCTGTTTTTT.